This T cell receptor beta chain was identified in a study of blood T cell repertoires in COVID-19. Turning to the study itself: PBMCs, B-cell-depleted T cells, or T cells provided the cDNA or gDNA that made up the material.

This clone was seen a single time. Produced via immunoSEQ multiplex PCR; TCRdb's table is partial and in-frame only. The repertoire holds more than 40,000 clones, with roughly 80% as singletons. This CDR3 spans 16 amino acids. V lost 8 bases and J lost 5; bases outside the gene matches: 17. CDR1 is MDHEN and CDR2 is SYDVKM in the germline V gene. The receptor's source is a man aged 50 to 60 with acute or convalescent COVID-19. The chain employs TRBV28 and TRBJ2-5, with 7 bases that match TRBD1. Sequencing was carried out using peripheral blood. The CDR3 is CASLPWGLGGIETQYF. Written as DNA, the CDR3 is TGTGCCAGCCTCCCATGGGGTCTAGGGGGCATCGAGACCCAGTACTTC.